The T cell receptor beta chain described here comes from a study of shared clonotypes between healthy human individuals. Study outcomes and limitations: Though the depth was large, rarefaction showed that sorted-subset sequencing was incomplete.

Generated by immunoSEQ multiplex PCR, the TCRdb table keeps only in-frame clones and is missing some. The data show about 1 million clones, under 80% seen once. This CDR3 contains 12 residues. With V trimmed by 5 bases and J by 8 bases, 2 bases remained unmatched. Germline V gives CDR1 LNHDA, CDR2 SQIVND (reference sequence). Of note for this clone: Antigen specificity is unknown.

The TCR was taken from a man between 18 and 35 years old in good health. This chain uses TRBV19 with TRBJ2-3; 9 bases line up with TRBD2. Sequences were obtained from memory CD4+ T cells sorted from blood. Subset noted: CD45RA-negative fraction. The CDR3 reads CASSWREGTQYF. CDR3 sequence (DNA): TGTGCCAGTAGTTGGCGGGAGGGTACGCAGTATTTT.